This TCR beta chain is drawn from a study of T-cell reconstitution after alpha-beta-depleted transplantation in children. Molecular barcoding with unique molecular identifiers was used for the TCRbeta library. TCRdb passed the PCR reads through MiXCR, listing each CDR3 protein once. The data contain fewer than 120,000 distinct CDR3 sequences, 10% of them singletons. The TCR sequence derives from a human donor who donated a stem cell graft to a child with acute lymphoblastic leukemia. Sample: PBMCs from the stem cell graft donor, taken from the stem cell graft.

The CDR3 here is CASSLRSDRTLRGYEQYF. CDR3 nucleotide sequence: TGTGCCAGCAGTTTAAGGTCGGACAGAACCTTGAGGGGTTACGAGCAGTACTTC. The rearrangement joins TRBV12-3 or TRBV12-4 to TRBJ2-7; a weak D match, TRBD1 (6 bases). This CDR3 is built from 18 residues. V was cut by 2 bases and J by 4 bases, with 24 bases left in between.